This is a list of T cell receptor beta chains from one sample in a study of blood T cells in healthy people across ages. TCRdb fed the 5' RACE reads into MiXCR, producing one record per CDR3 protein. The top ten clones hold 10% to 15% of a sample with 800,000 to 950,000 distinct CDR3 sequences, around 36% of them seen once. The sequenced material came from blood. The receptor source for this set is a man between 18 and 29 years old in good health. The CDR3 runs from the conserved cysteine through the conserved F or W. The order of the fields is V gene, CDR3 protein.

V: TRBV12-3/TRBV12-4
CDR3: CASSLRNSYEQYF

V: TRBV5-6
CDR3: CASILLTGEQYF

V: TRBV18
CDR3: CASSPPQGLNTEAFF

V: TRBV28
CDR3: CASSPPGRAVDEQYF

V: TRBV7-8
CDR3: CASSFSGQGEQYF

V: TRBV18
CDR3: CASSPGGPQTNSPLHF

V: TRBV6-5
CDR3: CASSYSVRADTQYF

V: TRBV25-1
CDR3: CASTAPPADRGNEQFF

V: TRBV3-1
CDR3: CASSVDSGGSGRYYNEQFF

V: TRBV3-1
CDR3: CASSRDLLGELFF

V: TRBV7-2
CDR3: CASSGRTGQAFF

V: TRBV6-2/TRBV6-3
CDR3: CASSLRYDQGNNQPQHF

V: TRBV6-2/TRBV6-3
CDR3: CASSPLDEQYF

V: TRBV2
CDR3: CASTTATDTQYF

V: TRBV9
CDR3: CASSRSSGTHSYEQYF

V: TRBV9
CDR3: CASSLSGGGPDTQYF

V: TRBV20-1
CDR3: CSASGAGDEKLFF

V: TRBV20-1
CDR3: CSARDIYRVNTEAFF

V: TRBV20-1
CDR3: CSATTGFELNTEAFF

V: TRBV10-3
CDR3: CAISQQTDTQYF

V: TRBV10-3
CDR3: CAISGWDSRYGYTF

V: TRBV12-3/TRBV12-4
CDR3: CASSSSRDTEAFF

V: TRBV6-2/TRBV6-3
CDR3: CASSYMGFYNEQFF

V: TRBV7-7
CDR3: CASSAGQANEQFF

V: TRBV27
CDR3: CASWGGGVPYEQYF

V: TRBV12-3/TRBV12-4
CDR3: CASRPGPSEAFF

V: TRBV7-2
CDR3: CASSPTPKSDTQYF

V: TRBV3-1
CDR3: CASSQPRQGYNEQFF